The 6 T cell receptor beta chains reported below all come from one sample, sequenced in a study of PD-1 blockade in classical Hodgkin lymphoma. The data were produced by immunoSEQ multiplex PCR, yet TCRdb's version contains in-frame clones alone and is incomplete. The sample lists under 80,000 clones, about 94% occurring once. Time point described: newly diagnosed, previously untreated cHL patient sample. The sample comprised peripheral blood mononuclear cells (PBMCs). The receptor source for this set is a human donor with classical Hodgkin lymphoma.

On this clone: The junction and the germline gene differ at one end; a read error may be behind it. The genes are TRBV7-9 and TRBJ2-7; 7 positions match TRBD2. Germline V lookup: CDR1 SEHNR, CDR2 FQNEAQ (reference sequence). This CDR3 comprises 18 residues. In DNA, the CDR3 is TGTGCCAGCAACTTAGACCGGCCGCTAGCGGAGGGGACCCACGAGCAGTACTTC. Translating it yields CASNLDRPLAEGTHEQYF.

The V call is TRBV7-9, the J call TRBJ1-4; D remains ambiguous. CDR3 length equals 12 residues. V lost 3 bases, J lost 8 bases, and 7 bases lay in between. Germline CDR1 SEHNR, CDR2 FQNEAQ (reference sequence). CDR3 amino acids: CASSLTLEKLFF. The CDR3, as DNA: TGTGCCAGCAGCTTGACCTTGGAAAAACTGTTTTTT.

This chain connects TRBV6-1 to TRBJ1-5; TRBD1 matches at 8 bases. Trimming at V came to 6 bases and at J to 2 bases, leaving 6 bases not matched to a gene. The CDR3 is 15 residues long. CDR1 and CDR2 (germline): MNHNS, SASEGT. CDR3 residues: CASRGDRRGNQPQHF. Here the CDR3 DNA reads TGTGCCAGCAGGGGGGACAGGAGGGGCAATCAGCCCCAGCATTTT.

This clone showed up just once. The chain recombines TRBV5-5 with TRBJ2-5, with D possibly being TRBD1 (6 bases). The germline V gene encodes CDR1 SGHKS and CDR2 YYEKEE (reference sequence). V shed 3 bases and J shed 2 bases, with 11 bases lying between them. CDR3 length equals 14 residues. The CDR3 bases are TGTGCCAGCAGCTCGACAGGTTTGCAAGAGACCCAGTACTTC. As protein: CASSSTGLQETQYF.

The genes are TRBV11-2 and TRBJ1-4; 9 nucleotides agree with TRBD1. The length of the CDR3 is 14 residues. V shed 5 bases, J shed 7 bases, and the junction held 5 bases outside the gene matches. Germline values: CDR1 SGHAT, CDR2 FQNNGV. The CDR3 region is CASSRRTGVEKLFF. CDR3 bases: TGTGCCAGCAGCAGACGGACAGGGGTTGAAAAACTGTTTTTT.

The J gene is TRBJ2-5, the V gene TRBV4-1; D call uncertain. Trimming removed 1 base at V and 1 base at J, with 10 bases between. In germline, CDR1 is MGHRA, CDR2 YSYEKL. CDR3 length equals 15 residues. The DNA for the CDR3 is TGCGCCAGCAGCCAAGTCTTAACCATCCAAGAGACCCAGTACTTC. It yields the protein CASSQVLTIQETQYF.